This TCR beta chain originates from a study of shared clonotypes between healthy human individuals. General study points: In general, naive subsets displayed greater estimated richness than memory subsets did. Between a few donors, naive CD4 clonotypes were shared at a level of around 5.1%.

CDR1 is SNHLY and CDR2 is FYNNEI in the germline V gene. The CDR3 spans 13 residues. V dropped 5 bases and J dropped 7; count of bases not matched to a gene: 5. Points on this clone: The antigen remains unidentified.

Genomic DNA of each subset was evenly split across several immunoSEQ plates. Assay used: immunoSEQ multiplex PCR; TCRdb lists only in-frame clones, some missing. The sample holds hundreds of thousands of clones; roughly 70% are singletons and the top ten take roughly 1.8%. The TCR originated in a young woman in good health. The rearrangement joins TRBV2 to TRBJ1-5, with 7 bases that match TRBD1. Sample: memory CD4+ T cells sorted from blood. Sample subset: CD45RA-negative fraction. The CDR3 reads CASSTDRDQPQHF. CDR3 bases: TGTGCCAGCAGTACAGACAGGGACCAGCCCCAGCATTTT.